The T cell receptor (beta chain) under discussion was sequenced for a study of spatial heterogeneity in lung cancer. General study findings and limits: Nonsynonymous mutations, ubiquitous and regional, were tracked respectively by counts of ubiquitous and regional expanded TCRs. The number of expanded tumor alpha and beta chains correlated with mutation number.

Each CDR3 protein is one row after TCRdb ran MiXCR on the 5' RACE reads. The repertoire consists of over 15,000 distinct CDR3 sequences, with 6.2% occurring once and the leading ten covering roughly 6.6%. Time point described: sample taken at primary tumor resection. The study sequenced unsorted whole RNA from tumor, nontumor lung or frozen PBMC. This clonotype was detected many times. As yet, its antigen is unknown. Germline V gives CDR1 SGHDT, CDR2 YYEEEE. The CDR3 is 14 amino acids. Trimming left V 4 bases short and J 0 bases short, with 11 bases between. This sequence joins TRBV5-6 and TRBJ2-7; TRBD2 is a possible D gene (6 bases). The sequenced sample was lung tumor tissue, obtained at surgery. This TCR was sampled from a male donor with early-stage non-small cell lung cancer. CDR3 in amino acids: CASSHGGSSYEQYF. The DNA for the CDR3 is TGTGCCAGCAGCCATGGGGGGTCCTCCTACGAGCAGTACTTC. Full variable domain (missing parts from reference TRBV5-6 and TRBJ2-7): DAGVTQSPTHLIKTRGQQVTLRCSPKSGHDTVSWYQQALGQGPQFIFQYYEEEERQRGNFPDRFSGHQFPNYSSELNVNALLLGDSALYLCASSHGGSSYEQYFGPGTRLTVT.